This T cell receptor beta chain was found in a study of blood T cell repertoires in COVID-19. In the study overall: Spain, Italy and the United States supplied samples that represented acute and convalescent COVID-19.

Germline loops: CDR1 MNHEY, CDR2 SMNVEV (reference sequence). The CDR3 sequence is 13 residues long. V was cut by 0 bases and J by 4 bases, with 6 bases left in between. The repertoire was sequenced with immunoSEQ multiplex PCR; TCRdb's copy has only in-frame clones and lacks some. Of around 200,000 clones listed, approximately 81% are singletons. Sequencing was carried out using PBMCs or T cells enriched from blood (not recorded which). This TCR came from a man aged 40-49 years who had recovered from COVID-19. The rearrangement joins TRBV27 to TRBJ1-1, with D possibly being TRBD1 (5 bases). The CDR3 sequence is CASSLSGRTEAFF. The CDR3 DNA reads TGTGCCAGCAGTTTATCGGGGCGCACTGAAGCTTTCTTT.